This T cell receptor (beta chain) came from a study of blood T cell repertoires in COVID-19. Study-wide background: Spain, Italy and the United States supplied samples that represented acute and convalescent COVID-19. Sample material is recorded as cDNA or gDNA derived from T cells, B-cell-depleted T cells, or PBMCs.

In the authors' methods: Reference gene primer amplification gave nucleated cell count estimates. Sequencing was performed with immunoSEQ multiplex PCR; in TCRdb, only in-frame clones are kept and a portion is missing. V and J calls plus clone size are reproduced from that table; the DNA served to infer D and trimming. Of 200,000 to 250,000 clones listed, approximately 84% are singletons. This TCR came from a woman aged 50 to 60 with active or convalescent COVID-19. Source material: peripheral blood.

The CDR3 DNA reads TGCAGCACTTCCGGGACAGGGAATGCTAACTATGGCTACACCTTC. As protein: CSTSGTGNANYGYTF. The chain recombines TRBV29-1 with TRBJ1-2; 9 bases line up with TRBD1. Germline V gene lookup returns CDR1 SQVTM and CDR2 ANQGSEA. The junction had 10 bases not matched to a gene; V was cut back by 8 bases and J by 0 bases. This CDR3 comprises 15 residues.